These 18 T cell receptor beta chains originate from one sample sequenced in a study of cytomegalovirus exposure and HLA in healthy donors. Primers for the PCR totalled 60 Vbeta and 13 Jbeta. Profiled with immunoSEQ multiplex PCR; TCRdb holds only in-frame clones, not every one. The sample contains 150,000 or so clones, 65% to 80% of which appear only once. Source material: PBMCs. These receptors all come from a young woman in good health and CMV-seronegative.

The chain couples TRBV18 to TRBJ2-5; 7 positions match TRBD2. Germline V gene sequence: CDR1 KGHSH, CDR2 LQKENI. J gave up 5 bases and V 2 bases, and 5 bases lay outside the gene matches. CDR3 length: 14 residues. DNA for the CDR3: TGTGCCAGCTCACCAGAAGCGGGAACTGAGACCCAGTACTTC. It yields the protein CASSPEAGTETQYF.

This clone was counted once. V usage is TRBV6-5 and J usage is TRBJ2-5; the D gene is possibly TRBD1 (5 bases). V lost 2 bases and J lost 1, with 8 bases in between. This CDR3 is 14 amino acids long. The germline gives CDR1 MNHEY, CDR2 SVGAGI. CDR3 in DNA: TGTGCCAGCAGTTACCTAGGGGTCCAAGAGACCCAGTACTTC. Translated, it gives CASSYLGVQETQYF.

This clone was seen a few times. V usage is TRBV18 and J usage is TRBJ2-5; no firm D call. Per the germline V gene, CDR1 is KGHSH and CDR2 is LQKENI. V was shortened by 5 bases and J by 0 bases, with 4 bases between the two germline ends. The CDR3 is 12 amino acids. The CDR3, as DNA: TGTGCCAGCTCAGCAGACCAAGAGACCCAGTACTTC. Translated: CASSADQETQYF.

The rearrangement joins TRBV28 to TRBJ1-4; 11 bases map to TRBD1. CDR1 is MDHEN and CDR2 is SYDVKM in the germline V gene. V trimming: 2 bases; J trimming: 3 bases; junction bases outside the gene matches: 5. This CDR3 has 17 amino acids. CDR3 protein: CASSLASDRGPNEKLFF. Here the CDR3 DNA reads TGTGCCAGCAGTTTAGCGTCGGACAGGGGGCCTAATGAAAAACTGTTTTTT.

This clone showed up just a few times. Other DNA sequences within the sample encode an identical CDR3. The chain combines TRBV7-9 with TRBJ2-7; D possibly corresponds to TRBD1 (6 bases). The V gene's germline CDR1 is SEHNR and CDR2 FQNEAQ (reference sequence). This CDR3 is 15 amino acids long. V shed 1 base and J shed 2 bases, with 12 bases lying between them. This CDR3 reads CASSLGQGIAYEQYF. The DNA of the CDR3 is TGTGCCAGCAGCTTAGGGCAGGGGATCGCCTACGAGCAGTACTTC.

The chain links TRBV6-6 to TRBJ1-1, with 7 bases lining up with TRBD1. The CDR3 sequence is 13 residues long. The ends lost 4 bases at V and 5 bases at J; junction bases unmatched: 4. CDR1 and CDR2 from the germline V gene are MNHNY and SVGAGI (reference sequence). The CDR3 reads CASSSTGSTEAFF. The CDR3 DNA sequence: TGTGCCAGCAGTTCGACAGGGTCTACTGAAGCTTTCTTT.

The chain employs TRBV28 and TRBJ2-1; the match to TRBD2 covers 9 bases. This CDR3 is 15 amino acids long. After removal of 5 bases from V and 0 bases from J, the junction contained 2 bases not matched to a gene. The germline V gene has CDR1 MDHEN and CDR2 SYDVKM. This chain's CDR3 is CASSGTSFSYNEQFF. The DNA for the CDR3 is TGTGCCAGCAGTGGGACTAGCTTCTCCTACAATGAGCAGTTCTTC.

This clone is a singleton in its sample. This chain connects TRBV7-6 to TRBJ2-1, with D possibly matching TRBD1 (5 bases). The V and J ends lost 4 bases and 12 bases respectively, with 22 bases between them. This CDR3 has 15 amino acids. Germline V gives CDR1 SGHVS, CDR2 FNYEAQ. The CDR3 here is CASSSSGSQAMGQFF. The CDR3 coding sequence is TGTGCCAGCAGCTCCTCAGGGTCGCAGGCAATGGGGCAGTTCTTC.

The chain couples TRBV19 to TRBJ1-2; 9 bases fit TRBD1. The V gene end was trimmed by 6 bases and the J gene end by 2 bases; junction bases not matched to a gene: 13. The CDR3 loop spans 17 amino acids. Germline CDR1 and CDR2: LNHDA and SQIVND (reference sequence). The CDR3 coding sequence is TGTGCCAGTAGCAACACCGGGACAGGGATTTTAAACTATGGCTACACCTTC. Protein sequence: CASSNTGTGILNYGYTF.

The chain employs TRBV11-1 and TRBJ2-2, with TRBD1 matching 7 bases. V lost 5 bases, J lost 3 bases, and 9 bases stayed unmatched. The CDR3 sequence is 16 residues long. Germline loops: CDR1 SGHAT, CDR2 FQDESV (reference sequence). The CDR3 DNA is TGTGCCAGCAGCCTAACAGGGGTGCTAGACACCGGGGAGCTGTTTTTT. Its translation is CASSLTGVLDTGELFF.

This clone was seen once. Here the CDR3 reads CASSPLSGIRLFF. DNA for the CDR3: TGTGCCAGCAGCCCATTGTCAGGGATAAGACTGTTTTTT. The rearrangement joins TRBV5-8 to TRBJ1-4; D may be TRBD1 (5 bases). Between the trimmed V and J ends, which lost 4 bases and 13 bases, there was a span of 17 bases. Germline V gives CDR1 SGHTS, CDR2 YDEGEE. CDR3 length: 13 residues.

As to this clone: The same CDR3 also results from other DNA sequences found in this sample. The chain employs TRBV29-1 and TRBJ2-7, with unresolved D. Germline assignment: CDR1 SQVTM and CDR2 ANQGSEA. The CDR3 has 12 residues. V was trimmed by 3 bases and J by 6 bases, leaving 12 bases between them. The CDR3 DNA sequence: TGCAGCGTTGAGCTTGTCCCGGGCGAGCAGTACTTC. Translated, it gives CSVELVPGEQYF.

This clone has just a few counts. This chain joins TRBV7-8 and TRBJ2-1; 13 bases align to TRBD2. The trim removed 1 base at V and 1 base at J, leaving 13 bases unmatched. CDR1 and CDR2 (germline): SGHVS, FQNEAQ. The CDR3 extends over 21 amino acids. The CDR3 loop reads CASSLDPTSGRAFESYNEQFF. The CDR3 coding sequence is TGTGCCAGCAGCTTAGACCCCACTAGCGGGAGGGCCTTTGAATCCTACAATGAGCAGTTCTTC.

This clone was observed once. The J gene is TRBJ2-1, the V gene TRBV28, with 10 positions matching TRBD2. The CDR3 is 17 amino acids. CDR1 MDHEN and CDR2 SYDVKM come from the germline V gene. V gave up 5 bases and J gave up 2 bases; unmatched junction bases: 9. CDR3 in DNA: TGTGCCAGCAGTCCTGGTTCCGGGACTAGCGCCTACAATGAGCAGTTCTTC. Protein product: CASSPGSGTSAYNEQFF.

The V call is TRBV19, the J call TRBJ1-4; 8 bases align to TRBD1. Germline CDR1 and CDR2: LNHDA and SQIVND (reference sequence). V lost 5 bases and J lost 5; bases outside the gene matches: 7. CDR3 size: 15 residues. CDR3 DNA sequence: TGTGCCAGTAGTCCCCGGACAGGGAAGAATGAAAAACTGTTTTTT. Translated: CASSPRTGKNEKLFF.

Regarding this clone: The sample has other DNA sequences that encode this CDR3 too. This chain joins TRBV7-3 and TRBJ2-2; possibly TRBD2 for D (6 bases). Germline V CDR1 and CDR2: SGHTA, FQGTGA. CDR3 length: 15 residues. Trimming cost V 0 bases and J 3 bases, with 8 bases left between them. The CDR3 region has the DNA TGTGCCAGCAGCTTAACCGGAGGGGACACCGGGGAGCTGTTTTTT. Amino acids: CASSLTGGDTGELFF.

The chain uses TRBV7-2 and TRBJ1-6; tentative D call: TRBD1 (5 bases). CDR3 length: 17 residues. CDR1 and CDR2 (germline): SGHTA, FQGNSA. Between the trimmed V and J ends, which lost 1 base and 1 base, there was a span of 11 bases. The CDR3 nucleotides are TGTGCCAGCAGCTTAGAGGCCAGGGTGTCCTATAATTCACCCCTCCACTTT. Translated, it gives CASSLEARVSYNSPLHF.

The table lists this clone with a few counts. V is TRBV5-5 and J is TRBJ1-3, with TRBD1 matching 7 bases. CDR1 SGHKS and CDR2 YYEKEE come from the germline V gene (reference sequence). J lost 4 bases, V lost 4 bases, and 14 bases had no gene match. CDR3 length: 17 residues. The CDR3 sequence is CASSVGAGGGGGNTIYF. DNA of the CDR3: TGTGCCAGCAGCGTCGGCGCAGGGGGTGGGGGCGGAAACACCATATATTTT.